Below, 22 T cell receptor beta chains from the same sample are listed, as sequenced in a study of T cell changes during pregnancy in multiple sclerosis. Only in-frame clones appear in the TCRdb table, and some are missing; sequencing was by immunoSEQ multiplex PCR. The profile shows 30,000 or so clones, more than 70% of them singletons. Material: CD8+ T cells from peripheral blood mononuclear cells, obtained after pregnancy. The receptors were gathered from a female donor with multiple sclerosis, enrolled in a pregnancy study.

The CDR3 is CASSDGGEDTQYF. The CDR3 DNA reads as TGTGCCAGCAGTGACGGGGGGGAAGATACGCAGTATTTT. This chain connects TRBV6-4 to TRBJ2-3; TRBD2 matches at 7 bases. The CDR3 loop spans 13 amino acids. Germline CDR1 is MRHNA and CDR2 is SNTAGT. The V and J ends lost 2 bases and 5 bases, in that order; junction bases with no gene match: 1.

This clone turned up a few times. The rearrangement joins TRBV19 to TRBJ1-6, with D perhaps TRBD1 (5 bases). CDR3 size: 15 residues. The germline V gene encodes CDR1 LNHDA and CDR2 SQIVND (reference sequence). Deletions cut 4 bases from V and 5 bases from J, with 12 bases between. For the CDR3, the DNA is TGTGCCAGTAGTAGGGAGGGGAGCCATAATTCACCCCTCCACTTT. Translated: CASSREGSHNSPLHF.

This clone showed up just a few times. The genes are TRBV6-5 and TRBJ1-2; perhaps TRBD1 as D (5 bases). This CDR3 has 12 amino acids. Between the trimmed V and J ends, which lost 6 bases and 3 bases, there was a span of 8 bases. The germline CDR1 and CDR2 sequences are MNHEY and SVGAGI. The CDR3 DNA reads as TGTGCCAGCAGGGGAGGGGACTATGGCTACACCTTC. Amino acids: CASRGGDYGYTF.

The genes are TRBV19 and TRBJ1-2, with 7 bases that match TRBD1. V shed 6 bases and J 3 bases; nucleotides not matched to a gene: 10. Germline CDR1 reads LNHDA; CDR2 reads SQIVND (reference sequence). CDR3 length equals 15 residues. The CDR3 region is CASSHPPGQDYGYTF. Here the CDR3 DNA reads TGTGCCAGTAGCCACCCACCCGGACAGGACTATGGCTACACCTTC. The whole variable domain, remainder taken from reference TRBV19 and TRBJ1-2, is DGGITQSPKYLFRKEGQNVTLSCEQNLNHDAMYWYRQDPGQGLRLIYYSQIVNDFQKGDIAEGYSVSREKKESFPLTVTSAQKNPTAFYLCASSHPPGQDYGYTFGSGTRLTVV.

V and J are TRBV7-9 and TRBJ2-1; TRBD2 matches 12 bases. Germline CDR1 is SEHNR and CDR2 is FQNEAQ (reference sequence). V lost 5 bases and J lost 4; bases outside the gene matches: 3. This CDR3 has 15 residues. This CDR3 reads CASSPTSGGYNEQFF. The CDR3 region has the DNA TGTGCCAGCAGCCCGACTAGCGGGGGATACAATGAGCAGTTCTTC.

The J gene is TRBJ2-1, the V gene TRBV13; a possible D gene is TRBD2 (5 bases). Trimming took 5 bases from V and 0 from J, leaving 11 bases between them. Germline CDR1 reads PRHDT; CDR2 reads FYEKMQ (reference sequence). The CDR3 totals 15 residues. The CDR3 sequence is CASSPRDGSYNEQFF. CDR3 nucleotide sequence: TGTGCCAGCAGCCCCCGGGATGGCTCCTACAATGAGCAGTTCTTC. The entire variable domain, with the rest obtained from reference TRBV13 and TRBJ2-1, is as follows: AAGVIQSPRHLIKEKRETATLKCYPIPRHDTVYWYQQGPGQDPQFLISFYEKMQSDKGSIPDRFSAQQFSDYHSELNMSSLELGDSALYFCASSPRDGSYNEQFFGPGTRLTVL.

V usage is TRBV5-4 and J usage is TRBJ1-1, with D perhaps matching TRBD1 (6 bases). Germline V lookup: CDR1 SGHNT, CDR2 YYREEE (reference sequence). The CDR3 is 14 residues long. Between the trimmed V and J ends, which lost 4 bases and 6 bases, there was a span of 16 bases. The CDR3 loop is CASSPEQGSAEAFF. CDR3 sequence (DNA): TGTGCCAGCAGCCCGGAACAGGGTAGCGCTGAAGCTTTCTTT.

V and J are TRBV5-4 and TRBJ2-3, with 9 positions matching TRBD2. CDR3 size: 19 residues. Germline loops: CDR1 SGHNT, CDR2 YYREEE (reference sequence). Unmatched junction bases numbered 13, after V lost 0 bases and J lost 2 bases. The CDR3 is CASSLAGRRLAASTDTQYF. The CDR3 DNA reads TGTGCCAGCAGCTTGGCGGGTAGGAGACTAGCGGCTTCCACAGATACGCAGTATTTT.

The rearrangement joins TRBV7-9 to TRBJ1-4, with TRBD1 as a possible D gene (6 bases). The CDR3 length is 14 residues. The germline V gene encodes CDR1 SEHNR and CDR2 FQNEAQ (reference sequence). Deletions cut 5 bases from V and 4 bases from J, with 11 bases between. CDR3: CASSPGGYNEKLFF. CDR3 DNA: TGTGCCAGCAGCCCTGGGGGCTATAATGAAAAACTGTTTTTT.

The chain couples TRBV28 to TRBJ1-5; 7 bases align to TRBD1. Per the germline V gene, CDR1 is MDHEN and CDR2 is SYDVKM. The CDR3 loop spans 14 amino acids. After removal of 11 bases from V and 2 bases from J, the junction contained 9 bases not matched to a gene. CDR3 in DNA: TGTGCCGGCAAGCGTACAGGGGGCAATCAGCCCCAGCATTTT. Protein: CAGKRTGGNQPQHF. Together with reference TRBV28 and TRBJ1-5, the CDR3 gives the full variable domain: DVKVTQSSRYLVKRTGEKVFLECVQDMDHENMFWYRQDPGLGLRLIYFSYDVKMKEKGDIPEGYSVSREKKERFSLILESASTNQTSMYLCAGKRTGGNQPQHFGDGTRLSIL.

The chain couples TRBV27 to TRBJ1-5; the D is unclear. The CDR3 runs 15 residues. Germline V lookup: CDR1 MNHEY, CDR2 SMNVEV (reference sequence). Trimming cost V 3 bases and J 2 bases, with 11 bases left between them. The CDR3 DNA reads as TGTGCCAGCAGTTTTGGAGTGTCGGGCAATCAGCCCCAGCATTTT. Its translation: CASSFGVSGNQPQHF.

The chain recombines TRBV5-4 with TRBJ2-5; 10 positions match TRBD1. Germline-derived CDR1 and CDR2 are SGHNT and YYREEE (reference sequence). The ends lost 5 bases at V and 5 bases at J; junction bases unmatched: 12. The CDR3 is made up of 16 amino acids. CDR3 sequence: CASSPIGTGEGETQYF. In DNA form, the CDR3 reads TGTGCCAGCAGTCCTATAGGGACAGGGGAGGGCGAGACCCAGTACTTC.

V is TRBV25-1 and J is TRBJ2-5; 7 bases align to TRBD2. V was pared by 3 bases and J by 7 bases, with 8 bases of the junction left unmatched. This CDR3 spans 14 amino acids. CDR1 and CDR2 from the germline V gene are MGHDK and SYGVNS. The CDR3 sequence: CASSESVWGGTQYF. In nucleotides, the CDR3 is TGTGCCAGCAGTGAGTCGGTTTGGGGGGGGACCCAGTACTTC.

The V call is TRBV11-2, the J call TRBJ2-3; 13 bases agree with TRBD2. V gave up 4 bases and J gave up 2 bases; unmatched junction bases: 3. This CDR3 region has 16 residues. Germline loops: CDR1 SGHAT, CDR2 FQNNGV. Here the CDR3 reads CASSSTSGGITDTQYF. Written as DNA, the CDR3 is TGTGCCAGCAGCTCGACTAGCGGGGGGATCACAGATACGCAGTATTTT.

This clone appeared a single time. This chain connects TRBV9 to TRBJ1-4, with 7 bases aligning to TRBD1. This CDR3 is 16 amino acids long. Germline V gives CDR1 SGDLS, CDR2 YYNGEE. Germline trimming cut 4 bases from V and 4 bases from J; bases unmatched to any gene: 10. CDR3 nucleotides: TGTGCCAGCAGCAGAGGGACAGACCTTTTTAATGAAAAACTGTTTTTT. Translating gives CASSRGTDLFNEKLFF.

The V call is TRBV5-4, the J call TRBJ2-6; 8 bases are shared with TRBD1. After removal of 3 bases from V and 2 bases from J, the junction contained 7 bases not matched to a gene. Germline lookup yields CDR1 SGHNT and CDR2 YYREEE (reference sequence). The CDR3 totals 17 residues. The CDR3 region has the DNA TGTGCCAGCAGCTCCCGGACAGGGTTGGCTGGGGCCAACGTCCTGACTTTC. It is translated as CASSSRTGLAGANVLTF.

V and J are TRBV5-4 and TRBJ1-1; TRBD1 might be the D (6 bases). The CDR3 covers 14 residues. V was cut by 3 bases and J by 3 bases, with 12 bases left in between. Germline V lookup: CDR1 SGHNT, CDR2 YYREEE (reference sequence). CDR3 in amino acids: CASSWGQGHTEAFF. The CDR3, as DNA: TGTGCCAGCAGCTGGGGGCAGGGGCACACTGAAGCTTTCTTT.

The rearrangement links TRBV5-1 to TRBJ1-2, with 8 bases fitting TRBD1. With 2 bases clipped from V and 5 bases from J, the junction kept 8 bases outside the gene matches. Germline assignment: CDR1 SGHRS and CDR2 YFSETQ. There are 15 residues in the CDR3. CDR3 DNA: TGCGCCAGCAGCTTATCGACAGGGGTGGGATATGGCTACACCTTC. Encoded protein: CASSLSTGVGYGYTF.

The J gene is TRBJ2-1, the V gene TRBV9; D gene unclear. Per the germline V gene, CDR1 is SGDLS and CDR2 is YYNGEE. The CDR3 is 15 amino acids. Trimming took off 0 bases at V and 4 bases at J, with 11 bases between the two ends. The CDR3 DNA reads TGTGCCAGCAGCGTAGATGGCTCGTATTACAATGAGCAGTTCTTC. As protein: CASSVDGSYYNEQFF.

J is TRBJ1-6 and V is TRBV7-9; possible D gene TRBD1, 6 bases. CDR1 is SEHNR and CDR2 is FQNEAQ in the germline V gene (reference sequence). The CDR3 has 14 residues. Between the trimmed V and J ends, which lost 2 bases and 9 bases, there was a span of 11 bases. The CDR3 sequence is CASSLLDSFSPLHF. DNA for the CDR3: TGTGCCAGCAGCTTACTGGACAGTTTTTCACCCCTCCACTTT.

The genes are TRBV5-1 and TRBJ1-6, with no clear D. Trimming took 1 base from V and 11 from J, leaving 10 bases between them. This CDR3 comprises 13 residues. Germline CDR1 SGHRS, CDR2 YFSETQ. In DNA, the CDR3 is TGCGCCAGCAGCTTGCGCGGGTTGACACCCCTCCACTTT. Its translation is CASSLRGLTPLHF.

This chain links TRBV6-1 with TRBJ2-1; D is possibly TRBD2 (7 bases). Germline lookup yields CDR1 MNHNS and CDR2 SASEGT. The CDR3 runs to 14 residues. V lost 5 bases, J lost 8 bases, and 16 bases lay in between. CDR3 in DNA: TGTGCCAGCAGTCCTTGGAGGGGGAGGGATGAGCAGTTCTTC. Its protein product is CASSPWRGRDEQFF.